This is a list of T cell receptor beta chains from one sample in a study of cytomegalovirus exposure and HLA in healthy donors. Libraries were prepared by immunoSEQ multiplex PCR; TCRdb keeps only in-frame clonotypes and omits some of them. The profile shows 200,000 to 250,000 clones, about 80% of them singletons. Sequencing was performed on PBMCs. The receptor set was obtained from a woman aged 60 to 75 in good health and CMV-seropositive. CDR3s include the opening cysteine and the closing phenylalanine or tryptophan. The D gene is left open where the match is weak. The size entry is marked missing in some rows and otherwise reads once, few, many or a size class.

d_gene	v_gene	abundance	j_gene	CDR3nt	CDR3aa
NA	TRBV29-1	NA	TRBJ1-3	TGCAGCGGTGGCGGCGGTGGAAACACCATATATTTT	CSGGGGGNTIYF
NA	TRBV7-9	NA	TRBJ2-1	TGTGCCAGCAGCGCCCCGCGGAAACTCAACAATGAGCAGTTCTTC	CASSAPRKLNNEQFF
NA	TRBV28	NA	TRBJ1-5	TGTGCCAGCAGTTTCCAGAGCAATCAGCCCCAGCATTTT	CASSFQSNQPQHF
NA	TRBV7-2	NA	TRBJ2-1	TGTGCCAGCAGAATAGGGCGGGACAATGAGCAGTTCTTC	CASRIGRDNEQFF
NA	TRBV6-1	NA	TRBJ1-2	TGTGCCAGCAGATGGACAGTGGATGGCTACACCTTC	CASRWTVDGYTF
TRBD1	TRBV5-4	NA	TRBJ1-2	TGTGCCAGCAGCTCGGGGGGCAGGGGGCCTAACTATGGCTACACCTTC	CASSSGGRGPNYGYTF
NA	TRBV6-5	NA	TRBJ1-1	TGTGCCAGCACCTCCACAGTGAACACTGAAGCTTTCTTT	CASTSTVNTEAFF
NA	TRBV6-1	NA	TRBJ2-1	TGTGCCAGCAGTGACTATGCTAGCTACAATGAGCAGTTCTTC	CASSDYASYNEQFF
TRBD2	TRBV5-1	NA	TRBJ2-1	TGCGCCAGCGCACGGACTAGCGGGAGGAATGAGCAGTTCTTC	CASARTSGRNEQFF
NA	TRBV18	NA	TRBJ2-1	TGTGCCAGCTCACGCCTGACCGGACCGGGGGAGCAGTTCTTC	CASSRLTGPGEQFF
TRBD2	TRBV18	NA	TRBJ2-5	TGTGCCAGCTCACGTTTCGGTCTGCGGGGGGGTCTACAAGAGACCCAGTACTTC	CASSRFGLRGGLQETQYF
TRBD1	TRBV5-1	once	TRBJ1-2	TGCGCCAGCGGGACAGGGGGTTATGGCTACACCTTC	CASGTGGYGYTF
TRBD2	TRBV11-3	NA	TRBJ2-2	TGTGCCAGCTCACGCGGGGGGGAACCCGGGGAGCTGTTTTTT	CASSRGGEPGELFF
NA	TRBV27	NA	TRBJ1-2	TGTGCCAGCAGCCCAACAAGGCGGAATATGCGGTACACCTTC	CASSPTRRNMRYTF
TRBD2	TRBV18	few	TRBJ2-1	TGTGCCAGCTCACCTGGGACTAGCGGGAACAATGAGCAGTTCTTC	CASSPGTSGNNEQFF
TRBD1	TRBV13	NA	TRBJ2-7	TGTGCCAGCAGCTCGCCCCGGACAGGTTCAGGCGAGCAGTACTTC	CASSSPRTGSGEQYF
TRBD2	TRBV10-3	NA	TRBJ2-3	TGTGCCATCAGTGAACTAGCGGGAGGTACAGATACGCAGTATTTT	CAISELAGGTDTQYF
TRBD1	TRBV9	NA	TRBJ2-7	TGTGCCAGCAGCCCCTCCGCTGGACAGGGGCATTCCCCCTACGAGCAGTACTTC	CASSPSAGQGHSPYEQYF
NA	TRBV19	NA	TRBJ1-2	TGTGCCAGTAGTATAGATCCTCGCCAGGGAGGTGGCTACACCTTC	CASSIDPRQGGGYTF
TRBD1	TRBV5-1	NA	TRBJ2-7	TGCGCCAGCAGCCCTACGACAGGGACCTACGAGCAGTACTTC	CASSPTTGTYEQYF
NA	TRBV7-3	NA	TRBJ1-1	TGTGCCAGCAGCTTATACGGGGTTTCGAACACTGAAGCTTTCTTT	CASSLYGVSNTEAFF
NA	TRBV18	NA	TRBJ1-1	TGTGCCAGCTCACCCCCCGGGGTCGGTGGGACTGAAGCTTTCTTT	CASSPPGVGGTEAFF
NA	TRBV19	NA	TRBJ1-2	TGTGCCAGTAGTCCCCGATTCGACAGGATGGAGCTCTATGGCTACACCTTC	CASSPRFDRMELYGYTF
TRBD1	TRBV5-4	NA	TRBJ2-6	TGTGCCAGCAGCTCCGGGACAGGGCGCTCTGGGGCCAACGTCCTGACTTTC	CASSSGTGRSGANVLTF
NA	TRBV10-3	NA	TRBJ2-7	TGTGCCATCAGTGACGGTCATGAACGATACGAGCAGTACTTC	CAISDGHERYEQYF
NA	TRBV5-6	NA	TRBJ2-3	TGTGCCAGCAGCTTGGCGTCGGGGGCAGATACGCAGTATTTT	CASSLASGADTQYF